The 12 T cell receptor beta chains presented below share a single source sample, sequenced in a study of breast tumors, draining lymph nodes, adjacent tissues. TCRdb ran MiXCR on the multiplex PCR reads and lists one entry per CDR3 protein. This table has about 9,600 distinct CDR3 sequences, 40% to 55% appearing once. The sequenced material came from tumor-adjacent breast tissue. Receptors were obtained from a female donor with breast cancer. Some clones in this sample may be carry-over from other donors' samples.

The chain uses TRBV5-1 and TRBJ1-2, with D possibly matching TRBD1 (5 bases). There are 15 residues in the CDR3. Germline V gene data show CDR1 as SGHRS and CDR2 as YFSETQ. V was pared by 4 bases and J by 2 bases, with 15 bases between. CDR3 nucleotide sequence: TGCGCCAGCAGCCCCGGACAAGGGTCGAACTATGGCTACACCTTC. This translates into CASSPGQGSNYGYTF. The variable domain in full, completed from reference TRBV5-1 and TRBJ1-2, reads KAGVTQTPRYLIKTRGQQVTLSCSPISGHRSVSWYQQTPGQGLQFLFEYFSETQRNKGNFPGRFSGRQFSNSRSEMNVSTLELGDSALYLCASSPGQGSNYGYTFGSGTRLTVV.

This clonotype was observed many times. This chain joins TRBV6-5 and TRBJ1-1, with no clear D. Trimming removed 7 bases from V and 6 bases from J, with 9 bases in between. The CDR3 extends over 11 amino acids. CDR1 is MNHEY, CDR2 SVGAGI, per germline. The CDR3 DNA follows: TGTGCCAGCAAAATGGACGCTGAAGCTTTCTTT. Its translation: CASKMDAEAFF.

By proportion, this clonotype is medium-sized. The chain links TRBV7-2 to TRBJ1-6; no clear D gene. Germline lookup yields CDR1 SGHTA and CDR2 FQGNSA. Trimming cost V 2 bases and J 9 bases, with 20 bases left between them. The CDR3 runs 17 residues. As DNA, the CDR3 is TGTGCCAGCAGCTTAATAGCTTCACGGCTCGGTGGTTCACCCCTCCACTTT. It yields the protein CASSLIASRLGGSPLHF.

Turning to this clonotype: Relative to the germline gene, one junction end is altered; a read error may explain this. The chain is built from TRBV15 and TRBJ2-2, with D tentatively TRBD1 (6 bases). CDR1 and CDR2 (germline): LNHNV, YYDKDF (reference sequence). The length of the CDR3 is 19 residues. In nucleotides, the CDR3 is TGTGCCAGCAGCAGAGCAATAAGCTATGGGGACGGGGACACCGGGGAACTGTTTTTT. It codes for CASSRAISYGDGDTGELFF.

This clonotype appeared many times. The chain has TRBV5-6 and TRBJ2-1; 7 positions match TRBD2. The junction had 13 bases not matched to a gene; V was cut back by 5 bases and J by 5 bases. Looked up from germline, CDR1 is SGHDT and CDR2 is YYEEEE. This CDR3 is 16 amino acids long. DNA of the CDR3: TGTGCCAGCAGTTATACCCCAGGCGGGAGAAACAATGAGCAGTTCTTC. It specifies CASSYTPGGRNNEQFF.

Turning to this clonotype: The CDR3 end shows no conserved phenylalanine or tryptophan, and so a read error is likely. The chain links TRBV19 to TRBJ1-6, with D tentatively TRBD1 (5 bases). The CDR3 covers 15 residues. V was trimmed by 8 bases and J by 6 bases, leaving 17 bases between them. CDR1 and CDR2 (germline): LNHDA, SQIVND (reference sequence). The CDR3 region has the DNA TGTGCCAGTTCCAGAGGGGTTGGCCCTAATTCACCCCTCCACTCT. Protein: CASSRGVGPNSPLHS.

The rearrangement joins TRBV10-3 to TRBJ2-1; 13 bases align to TRBD2. Germline V lookup: CDR1 ENHRY, CDR2 SYGVKD. Trimming removed 3 bases from V and 1 base from J; junction bases left unmatched: 12. CDR3 length: 20 amino acids. CDR3 DNA sequence: TGTGCCATCAGTGATCTCGGACTAGCGGGGGCAGCGGATTCCTACAATGAGCAGTTCTTC. Translation: CAISDLGLAGAADSYNEQFF.

This chain links TRBV7-8 with TRBJ1-3; D is uncertain. With 3 bases removed from V and 4 bases from J, the gap between germline ends came to 7 bases. Germline V gene sequence: CDR1 SGHVS, CDR2 FQNEAQ. The CDR3 has 13 amino acids. In nucleotides, the CDR3 is TGTGCCAGCAGCTTCCCCGGGGGAAACACCATATATTTT. Amino acids: CASSFPGGNTIYF. Using reference TRBV7-8 and TRBJ1-3 for the parts outside the CDR3, the full variable domain is GAGVSQSPRYKVAKRGQDVALRCDPISGHVSLFWYQQALGQGPEFLTYFQNEAQLDKSGLPSDRFFAERPEGSVSTLKIQRTQQEDSAVYLCASSFPGGNTIYFGEGSWLTVV.

The V gene is TRBV19, the J gene TRBJ2-5; no clear D gene. V lost 3 bases to trimming and J lost 7 bases, with 15 bases between them. Germline V CDR1 and CDR2: LNHDA, SQIVND (reference sequence). The CDR3 consists of 14 residues. CDR3 amino acids: CASSIAPLSGTQYF. CDR3 in DNA: TGTGCCAGTAGTATTGCCCCGCTTTCCGGGACCCAGTACTTC. Using reference TRBV19 and TRBJ2-5 for the parts outside the CDR3, the full variable domain is DGGITQSPKYLFRKEGQNVTLSCEQNLNHDAMYWYRQDPGQGLRLIYYSQIVNDFQKGDIAEGYSVSREKKESFPLTVTSAQKNPTAFYLCASSIAPLSGTQYFGPGTRLLVL.

This clonotype was recorded a few times. This rearrangement joins TRBV7-2 to TRBJ2-1; 7 nucleotides align to TRBD2. The length of the CDR3 is 17 residues. Germline assignment: CDR1 SGHTA and CDR2 FQGNSA. J lost 9 bases, V lost 2 bases, and 16 bases had no gene match. The CDR3 DNA sequence: TGTGCCAGCAGCTTACAGGGCCCCCTGGCGGGAGCGCCTGAGCAGTTCTTC. This encodes CASSLQGPLAGAPEQFF.

The chain couples TRBV24-1 to TRBJ2-1; 11 bases line up with TRBD2. Trimming removed 4 bases from V and 9 bases from J; junction bases left unmatched: 4. Germline CDR1 and CDR2: KGHDR and SFDVKD. CDR3 length: 14 amino acids. DNA of the CDR3: TGTGCCACCAGTGACGGGACTAGCGGCCCTGAGCAGTTCTTC. Translating it yields CATSDGTSGPEQFF.

As concerns this clonotype: Since no conserved phenylalanine or tryptophan closes the CDR3, a read error is the likely cause. The V gene is TRBV30, the J gene TRBJ2-1; D gene uncertain. The CDR3 runs 13 residues. From germline, CDR1 is GTSNPN and CDR2 SVGIG (reference sequence). In nucleotides, the CDR3 is TGTGCCTGGAGACAGCCCGTCAACAATGTGCAGTTCCTC. The encoded protein is CAWRQPVNNVQFL.